This TCR beta chain is drawn from a study of T cell responses to AZD1222 COVID-19 vaccine. Looking at the study overall: The analysis combined second doses at about 4 or about 12 weeks. Study observations and caveats: Per reports, nearly half of all spike-specific TCRs target regions that are unmutated in variants. Donors were mostly white British, more females; clonal diversity possibly underestimated.

Some clones are missing from TCRdb's copy, which holds only in-frame ones; the method was immunoSEQ multiplex PCR. The repertoire holds more than 85,000 clones, about 90% seen once, with less than 9.5% in the top ten. Germline CDR1 reads LGHNA; CDR2 reads YNFKEQ. This CDR3 is 15 amino acids long. V was pared by 0 bases and J by 7 bases, with 13 bases between. By its share, this clone is medium-sized. Its matching antigen is unknown. The sequence was collected from an adult in good health. The sample consisted of peripheral blood, taken on day 0 of AZD1222 vaccination. The V and J genes are TRBV4-2 and TRBJ1-3; no firm D call. CDR3 coding DNA: TGTGCCAGCAGCCAAGAATCGTCCGGGAGGAACACCATATATTTT. It yields the protein CASSQESSGRNTIYF.